The rows below give T cell receptor beta chains drawn from one sample of a study of CD8 T cells in Susac syndrome. TCRdb itself ran the immunoSEQ multiplex PCR reads through MiXCR, one entry per CDR3 protein. The data show 95,000 to 150,000 distinct CDR3 sequences, roughly 95% seen once. The sample taken for sequencing was CD4+ T cells from PBMCs. Source of these receptors: a human donor with Susac syndrome. CDR3s include the opening cysteine and the closing phenylalanine or tryptophan. The D gene is left open where the match is weak. Part of the rows lack a size; the others show once, few, many or a class for expanded clones.

CDR3aa,CDR3nt,d_gene,j_gene,v_gene,abundance
CASSFTSGSADTQYF,TGCGCCAGCAGCTTCACTAGCGGGAGTGCAGATACGCAGTATTTT,TRBD2,TRBJ2-3,TRBV5-1,once
CAWSGTRGIGETQYF,TGTGCCTGGAGTGGAACTAGAGGGATAGGGGAGACCCAGTACTTC,-,TRBJ2-5,TRBV30,-
CASSVGQGVYEQYF,TGTGCCAGCAGCGTTGGACAGGGGGTCTACGAGCAGTACTTC,TRBD1,TRBJ2-7,TRBV9,once
CASSLTGSHAEAFF,TGTGCCAGCAGTTTGACAGGGTCTCATGCTGAAGCTTTCTTT,TRBD1,TRBJ1-1,TRBV12-3/TRBV12-4,-
CASSWAVGNIQYF,TGTGCCAGCAGCTGGGCCGTTGGAAACATTCAGTACTTC,-,TRBJ2-4,TRBV5-4,-
CASSYRKRATEAFF,TGTGCCAGCAGTTACAGGAAGCGGGCCACTGAAGCTTTCTTT,-,TRBJ1-1,TRBV6-5,once
CASSLRQSGPYGYTF,TGCGCCAGCAGCTTGCGTCAGTCCGGCCCCTATGGCTACACCTTC,-,TRBJ1-2,TRBV5-1,-
CSAAKGASNYGYTF,TGCAGTGCAGCCAAGGGGGCCTCTAACTATGGCTACACCTTC,TRBD1,TRBJ1-2,TRBV20-1,-
CSAGWDRSWETQYF,TGCAGTGCTGGATGGGACAGATCTTGGGAGACCCAGTACTTC,TRBD1,TRBJ2-5,TRBV20-1,-
CASMRGTGLSGANVLTF,TGTGCCAGCATGCGAGGGACAGGGCTATCTGGGGCCAACGTCCTGACTTTC,TRBD1,TRBJ2-6,TRBV27,-
CASSPQGANQPQHF,TGTGCCAGCAGTCCGCAGGGGGCCAATCAGCCCCAGCATTTT,TRBD1,TRBJ1-5,TRBV27,-
CASSLGHGGNQPQHF,TGCGCCAGCAGCCTCGGACACGGCGGCAATCAGCCCCAGCATTTT,-,TRBJ1-5,TRBV4-3,-
CATRRWDEIQETQYF,TGTGCCACGAGAAGATGGGACGAAATCCAAGAGACCCAGTACTTC,-,TRBJ2-5,TRBV24-1,once
CASSQEETQYF,TGTGCCAGCAGCCAAGAAGAGACCCAGTACTTC,-,TRBJ2-5,TRBV14,-